What follows describes a single TCR beta chain. The CDR3 is 14 amino acids. Germline V gene lookup returns CDR1 SGDLS and CDR2 YYNGEE. This specimen comes from a study of T cells expressing NK-cell markers. TCRdb re-called the 5' RACE reads and catalogs CDR3 proteins one per entry, DNA excluded. In total, the table holds 160,000 or so distinct CDR3 sequences. The origin of this receptor is a woman between 18 and 69 years old in good health. The specimen sequenced was blood T cells: a sorted CD56 or NKG2C T cell subset, CD4+ or CD8+ T cells, or bulk PBMC T cells (not recorded which). V and J are TRBV9 and TRBJ2-3. The CDR3 here is CASSVELYTDTQYF.